The clone carrying this TCR beta chain appeared many times. V lost 11 bases, J lost 11 bases, and 15 bases lay in between. CDR1 and CDR2 (germline): SNHLY, FYNNEI. This CDR3 is 10 amino acids long. Out of approximately 10 ml of fresh peripheral blood came the PBMCs. Authors of the study amplified TCR beta CDR3 regions from RNA transcripts. RT-PCR in the first round (using the HTBI primer set) targeted the TCR CDR3. TCRdb used MiXCR to reprocess the multiplex PCR reads, holding one entry per CDR3 protein. The sample includes a few hundred thousand distinct CDR3 sequences, 15% to 17% of them seen just once. These data are taken from a study of T cells in Graves' hyperthyroidism and ophthalmopathy.

This sequence originates from a woman aged 18 to 35 with Graves' hyperthyroidism. The specimen was blood. The rearrangement joins TRBV2 to TRBJ1-1; weak D call: TRBD1 (6 bases). The CDR3 region is CAYWRGLAFF. Here the CDR3 DNA reads TGTGCCTATTGGAGGGGGTTGGCTTTCTTT. The variable domain in full, with the rest retrieved from reference TRBV2 and TRBJ1-1, is EPEVTQTPSHQVTQMGQEVILRCVPISNHLYFYWYRQILGQKVEFLVSFYNNEISEKSEIFDDQFSVERPDGSNFTLKIRSTKLEDSAMYFCAYWRGLAFFGQGTRLTVV.